These T cell receptor beta chains were read from a single sample in a study of blood T cell repertoires in COVID-19. Assay used: immunoSEQ multiplex PCR; TCRdb lists only in-frame clones, some missing. Among around 250,000 clones, roughly 84% were seen once, and the ten largest hold less than 2%. Sequencing input: peripheral blood. Every receptor here comes from a middle-aged woman who had recovered from COVID-19. CDR3s include the opening cysteine and the closing phenylalanine or tryptophan. D genes are given only for firm matches.

CDR3	DNA	D	V	length	J
CASSDSGQTREQYF	TGTGCCAGCAGCGATTCGGGACAGACCCGCGAGCAGTACTTC	TRBD1	TRBV3-1/TRBV3-2	14	TRBJ2-7
CATSDFRGWTQYF	TGTGCCACCAGTGATTTTCGGGGGTGGACGCAGTATTTT	.	TRBV24-1	13	TRBJ2-3
CASSQGKGRYQPQHF	TGTGCCAGCAGCCAAGGTAAGGGGCGATATCAGCCCCAGCATTTT	.	TRBV3-1/TRBV3-2	15	TRBJ1-5
CASSVLPTGGSTGELFF	TGTGCCAGCAGCGTACTGCCCACAGGGGGTAGCACCGGGGAGCTGTTTTTT	TRBD1	TRBV9	17	TRBJ2-2
CATSRYRASNQPQHF	TGTGCCACCAGCAGATACAGGGCTAGCAATCAGCCCCAGCATTTT	.	TRBV15	15	TRBJ1-5
CASSYSGGLTYEQYF	TGTGCCAGCAGTTACTCAGGAGGGTTAACCTACGAGCAGTACTTC	.	TRBV6-5	15	TRBJ2-7
CASSLSGGYNEQFF	TGTGCCAGTAGCCTTAGCGGGGGGTACAATGAGCAGTTCTTC	TRBD2	TRBV19	14	TRBJ2-1
CASIPSLRYTEAFF	TGTGCCAGCATCCCTTCCCTACGGTACACTGAAGCTTTCTTT	.	TRBV2	14	TRBJ1-1
CSITQTGTDTQYF	TGCAGCATTACGCAGACGGGAACAGATACGCAGTATTTT	.	TRBV29-1	13	TRBJ2-3
CASHSIGGRDTEAFF	TGTGCCAGCCACTCCATCGGCGGGAGGGACACTGAAGCTTTCTTT	.	TRBV19	15	TRBJ1-1